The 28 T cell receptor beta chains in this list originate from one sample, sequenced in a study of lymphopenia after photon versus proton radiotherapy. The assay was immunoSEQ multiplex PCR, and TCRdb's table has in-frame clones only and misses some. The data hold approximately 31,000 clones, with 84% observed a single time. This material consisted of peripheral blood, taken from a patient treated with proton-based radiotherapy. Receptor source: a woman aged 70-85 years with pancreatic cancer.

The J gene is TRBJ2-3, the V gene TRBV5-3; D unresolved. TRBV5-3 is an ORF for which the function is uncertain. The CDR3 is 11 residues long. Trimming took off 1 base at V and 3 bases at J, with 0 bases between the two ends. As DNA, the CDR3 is TGTGCCAGAAGCTTGACAGATACGCAGTATTTT. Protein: CARSLTDTQYF.

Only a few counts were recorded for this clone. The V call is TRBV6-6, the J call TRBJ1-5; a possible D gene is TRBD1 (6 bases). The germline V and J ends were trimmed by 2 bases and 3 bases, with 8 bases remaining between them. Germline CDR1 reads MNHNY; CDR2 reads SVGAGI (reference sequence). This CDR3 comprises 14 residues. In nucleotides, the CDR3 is TGTGCCAGCAGTTACCGGACAGACAATCAGCCCCAGCATTTT. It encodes CASSYRTDNQPQHF.

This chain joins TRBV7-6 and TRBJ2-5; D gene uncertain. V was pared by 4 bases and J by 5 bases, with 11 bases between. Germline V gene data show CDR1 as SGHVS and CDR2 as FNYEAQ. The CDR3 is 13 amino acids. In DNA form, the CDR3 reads TGTGCCAGCAGCTCCTCCTTGGTTGAGACCCAGTACTTC. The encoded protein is CASSSSLVETQYF.

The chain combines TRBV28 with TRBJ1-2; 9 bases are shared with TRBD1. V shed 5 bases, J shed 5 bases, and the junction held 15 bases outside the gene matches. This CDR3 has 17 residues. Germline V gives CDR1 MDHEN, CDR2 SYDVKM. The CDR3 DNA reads TGTGCCAGCAGTAGCGAATCCGGGACAGGGATGAGTTATGGCTACACCTTC. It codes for CASSSESGTGMSYGYTF.

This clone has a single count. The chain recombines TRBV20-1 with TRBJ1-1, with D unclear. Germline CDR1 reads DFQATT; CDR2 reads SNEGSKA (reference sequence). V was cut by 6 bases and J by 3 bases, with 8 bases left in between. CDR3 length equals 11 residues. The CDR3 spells CSAPRYTEAFF. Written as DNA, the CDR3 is TGCAGTGCCCCGCGGTACACTGAAGCTTTCTTT.

The CDR3 nucleotides read TGTGCCACAGGGGGCCGCACTGAAGCTTTCTTT. Its protein product is CATGGRTEAFF. V usage is TRBV28 and J usage is TRBJ1-1; 8 bases map to TRBD1. The CDR3 spans 11 residues. The germline V gene has CDR1 MDHEN and CDR2 SYDVKM. Trimming took 10 bases from V and 4 from J; bases not matched to a gene: 2.

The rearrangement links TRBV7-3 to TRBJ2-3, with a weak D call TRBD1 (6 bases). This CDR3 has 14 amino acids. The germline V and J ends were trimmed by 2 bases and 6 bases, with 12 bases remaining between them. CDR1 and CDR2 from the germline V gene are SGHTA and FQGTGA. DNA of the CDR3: TGTGCCAGCAGCTTATTCCAGGGGTCGGATACGCAGTATTTT. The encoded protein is CASSLFQGSDTQYF.

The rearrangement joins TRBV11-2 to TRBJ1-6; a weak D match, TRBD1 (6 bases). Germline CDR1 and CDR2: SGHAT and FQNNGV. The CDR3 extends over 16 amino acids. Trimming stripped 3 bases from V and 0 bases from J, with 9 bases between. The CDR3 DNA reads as TGTGCCAGCAGCTTCCTAGGGGGCTCCTATAATTCACCCCTCCACTTT. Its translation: CASSFLGGSYNSPLHF.

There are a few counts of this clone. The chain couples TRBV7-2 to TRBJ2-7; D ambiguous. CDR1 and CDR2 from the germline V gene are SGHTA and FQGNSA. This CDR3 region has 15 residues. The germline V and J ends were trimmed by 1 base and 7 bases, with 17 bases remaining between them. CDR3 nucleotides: TGTGCCAGCAGCTTAGACCCGGCCCCCCGTCGAGAGCAGTACTTC. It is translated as CASSLDPAPRREQYF.

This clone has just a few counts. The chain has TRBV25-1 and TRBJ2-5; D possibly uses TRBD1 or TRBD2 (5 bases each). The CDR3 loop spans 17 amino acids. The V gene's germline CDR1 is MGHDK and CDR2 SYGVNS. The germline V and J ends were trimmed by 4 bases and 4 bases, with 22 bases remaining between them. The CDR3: CASSVPTGAGLRETQYF. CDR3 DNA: TGTGCCAGCAGTGTCCCCACCGGGGCAGGGCTTCGAGAGACCCAGTACTTC.

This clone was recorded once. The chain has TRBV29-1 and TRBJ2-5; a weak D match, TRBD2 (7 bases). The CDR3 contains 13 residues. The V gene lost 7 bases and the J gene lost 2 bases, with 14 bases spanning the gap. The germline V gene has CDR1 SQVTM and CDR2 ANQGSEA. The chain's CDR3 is CSGGGQVQETQYF. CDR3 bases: TGCAGCGGGGGGGGACAAGTACAAGAGACCCAGTACTTC.

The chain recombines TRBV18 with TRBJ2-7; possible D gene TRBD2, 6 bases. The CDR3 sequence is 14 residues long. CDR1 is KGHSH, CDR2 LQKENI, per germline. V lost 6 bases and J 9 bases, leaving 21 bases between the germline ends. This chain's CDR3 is CASSPDWGEVGQYF. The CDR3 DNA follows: TGTGCCAGCTCCCCTGACTGGGGGGAGGTCGGGCAGTACTTC.

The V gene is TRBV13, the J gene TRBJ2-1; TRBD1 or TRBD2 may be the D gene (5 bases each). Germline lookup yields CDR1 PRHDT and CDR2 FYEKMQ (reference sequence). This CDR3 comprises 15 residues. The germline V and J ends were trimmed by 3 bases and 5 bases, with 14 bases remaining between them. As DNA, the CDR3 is TGTGCCAGCAGCTTGGAGAGGGGAATCCACAATGAGCAGTTCTTC. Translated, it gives CASSLERGIHNEQFF. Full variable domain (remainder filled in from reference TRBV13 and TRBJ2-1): AAGVIQSPRHLIKEKRETATLKCYPIPRHDTVYWYQQGPGQDPQFLISFYEKMQSDKGSIPDRFSAQQFSDYHSELNMSSLELGDSALYFCASSLERGIHNEQFFGPGTRLTVL.

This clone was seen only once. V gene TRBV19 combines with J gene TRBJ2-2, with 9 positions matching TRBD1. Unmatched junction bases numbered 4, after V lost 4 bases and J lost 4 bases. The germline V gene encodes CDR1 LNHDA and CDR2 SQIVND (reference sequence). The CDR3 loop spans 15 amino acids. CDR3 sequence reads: CASSNSDRGTGELFF. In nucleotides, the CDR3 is TGTGCCAGTAGTAACTCGGACAGGGGCACCGGGGAGCTGTTTTTT.

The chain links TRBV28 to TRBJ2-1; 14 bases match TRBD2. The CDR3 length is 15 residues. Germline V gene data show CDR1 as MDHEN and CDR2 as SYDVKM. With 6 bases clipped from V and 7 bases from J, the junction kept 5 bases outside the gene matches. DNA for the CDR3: TGTGCCAGCAGCCCCGGGACTAGCGGGAGTAATGAGCAGTTCTTC. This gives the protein CASSPGTSGSNEQFF. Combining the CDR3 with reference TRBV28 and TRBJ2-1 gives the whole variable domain DVKVTQSSRYLVKRTGEKVFLECVQDMDHENMFWYRQDPGLGLRLIYFSYDVKMKEKGDIPEGYSVSREKKERFSLILESASTNQTSMYLCASSPGTSGSNEQFFGPGTRLTVL.

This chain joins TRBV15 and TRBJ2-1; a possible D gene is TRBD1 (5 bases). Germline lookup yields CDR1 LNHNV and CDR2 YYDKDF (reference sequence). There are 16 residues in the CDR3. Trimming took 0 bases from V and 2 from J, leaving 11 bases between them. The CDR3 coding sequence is TGTGCCACCAGCAGAGATGGGGCAGGGACCTACAATGAGCAGTTCTTC. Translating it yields CATSRDGAGTYNEQFF.

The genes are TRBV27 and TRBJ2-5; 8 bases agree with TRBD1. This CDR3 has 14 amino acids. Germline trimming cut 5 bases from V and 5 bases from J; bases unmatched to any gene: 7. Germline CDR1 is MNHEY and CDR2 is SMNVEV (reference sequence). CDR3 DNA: TGTGCCAGCAGTCCAAGACAGGGGATCGAGACCCAGTACTTC. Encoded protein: CASSPRQGIETQYF.

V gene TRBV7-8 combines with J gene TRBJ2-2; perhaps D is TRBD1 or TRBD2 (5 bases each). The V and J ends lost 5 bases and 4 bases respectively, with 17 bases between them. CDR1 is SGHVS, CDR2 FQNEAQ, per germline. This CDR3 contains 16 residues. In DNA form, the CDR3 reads TGTGCCAGCAGCCGAGGGAACCGAGGGGTCACCGGGGAGCTGTTTTTT. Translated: CASSRGNRGVTGELFF.

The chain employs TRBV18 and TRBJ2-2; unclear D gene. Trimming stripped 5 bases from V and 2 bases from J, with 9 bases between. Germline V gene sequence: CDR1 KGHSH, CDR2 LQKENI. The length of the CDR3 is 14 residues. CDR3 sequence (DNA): TGTGCCAGCTCAATCAAGACCAACACCGGGGAGCTGTTTTTT. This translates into CASSIKTNTGELFF.

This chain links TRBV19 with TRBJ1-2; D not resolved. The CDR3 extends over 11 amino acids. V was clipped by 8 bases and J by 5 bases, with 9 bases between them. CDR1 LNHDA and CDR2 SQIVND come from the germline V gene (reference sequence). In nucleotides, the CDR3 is TGTGCCAGTGGCCTTGTTTATGGCTACACCTTC. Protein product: CASGLVYGYTF.

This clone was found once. The CDR3 is CASSLAATPGTDTQYF. Written as DNA, the CDR3 is TGTGCCAGCAGCTTGGCCGCTACCCCCGGCACAGATACGCAGTATTTT. The chain has TRBV5-4 and TRBJ2-3; D gene unclear. Germline CDR1 SGHNT, CDR2 YYREEE (reference sequence). The CDR3 is 16 residues long. V gave up 0 bases and J gave up 1 base, with 12 bases separating them. The variable domain in full, with the rest retrieved from reference TRBV5-4 and TRBJ2-3, is ETGVTQSPTHLIKTRGQQVTLRCSSQSGHNTVSWYQQALGQGPQFIFQYYREEENGRGNFPPRFSGLQFPNYSSELNVNALELDDSALYLCASSLAATPGTDTQYFGPGTRLTVL.

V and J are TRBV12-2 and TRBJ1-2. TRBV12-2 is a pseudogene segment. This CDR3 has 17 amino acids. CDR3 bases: TGTGCAAGTCGCTTTAGTTTTCGTTGTCGGGGAAGTTATGGCTACACCTTC. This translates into CASRFSFRCRGSYGYTF.

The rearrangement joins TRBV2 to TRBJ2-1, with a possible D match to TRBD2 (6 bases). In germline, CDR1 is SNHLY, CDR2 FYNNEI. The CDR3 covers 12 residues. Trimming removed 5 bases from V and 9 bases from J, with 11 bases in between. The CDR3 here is CASSLEGGEQFF. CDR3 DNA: TGTGCCAGCAGTCTCGAGGGAGGTGAGCAGTTCTTC.

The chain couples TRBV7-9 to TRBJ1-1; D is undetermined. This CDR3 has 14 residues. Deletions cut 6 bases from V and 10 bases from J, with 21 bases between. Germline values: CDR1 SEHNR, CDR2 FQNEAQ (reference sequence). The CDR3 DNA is TGTGCCAGCAGGTCAAGGACCAGTAAGGTCCCAGCTTTCTTT. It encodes CASRSRTSKVPAFF.

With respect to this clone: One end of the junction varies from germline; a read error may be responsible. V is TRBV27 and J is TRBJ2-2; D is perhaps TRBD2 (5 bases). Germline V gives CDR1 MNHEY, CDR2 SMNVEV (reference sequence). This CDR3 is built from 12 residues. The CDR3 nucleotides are TGTGCCAGCAGTTTCGGGGTCGGGGAGCTGCTTTTT. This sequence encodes CASSFGVGELLF.

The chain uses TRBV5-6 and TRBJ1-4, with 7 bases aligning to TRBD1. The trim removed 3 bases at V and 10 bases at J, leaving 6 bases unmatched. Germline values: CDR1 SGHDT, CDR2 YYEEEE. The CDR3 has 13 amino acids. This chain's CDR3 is CASSWDSRGKLFF. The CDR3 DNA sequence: TGTGCCAGCAGCTGGGACAGTAGGGGAAAACTGTTTTTT.

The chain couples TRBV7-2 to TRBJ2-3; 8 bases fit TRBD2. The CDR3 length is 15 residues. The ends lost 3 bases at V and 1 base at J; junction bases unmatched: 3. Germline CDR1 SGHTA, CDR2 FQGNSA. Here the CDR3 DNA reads TGTGCCAGCAGCTTCGGGACTAGGGGCACAGATACGCAGTATTTT. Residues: CASSFGTRGTDTQYF.

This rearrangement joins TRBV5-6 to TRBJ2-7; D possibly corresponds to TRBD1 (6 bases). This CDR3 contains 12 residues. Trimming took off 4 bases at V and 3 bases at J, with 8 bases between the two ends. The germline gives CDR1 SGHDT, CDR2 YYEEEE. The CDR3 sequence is CASSRQVYEQYF. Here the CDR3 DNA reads TGTGCCAGCAGCCGACAGGTCTACGAGCAGTACTTC.